This T cell receptor beta chain was recorded in a study of cytomegalovirus exposure and HLA in healthy donors. The wider study: Assignment to the Caucasian-associated ancestry cluster applied to around 80% of the approximately 400 genotyped donors.

PCR was performed using 60 Vbeta and 13 Jbeta primers. Using immunoSEQ multiplex PCR, the repertoire was profiled, and TCRdb retains in-frame clones only, with some absent. The data contain around 85,000 clones, roughly 78% of them singletons. Details on this clone: What it binds is unknown.

Whole-study results and caveats: V segments that were indistinguishable, TRBV6-2 and TRBV6-3 among them, were omitted from analysis. Later analysis identified a missense DCLRE1C variant that was linked to TCR beta V- and J-gene trimming.

This CDR3 spans 14 amino acids. Unmatched junction bases numbered 5, after V lost 5 bases and J lost 2 bases. Per the germline V gene, CDR1 is SGHTA and CDR2 is FQGNSA. The clonotype was recovered from a man aged 30-40 years in good health and CMV-seronegative. Sequencing input: PBMCs. The chain uses TRBV7-2 and TRBJ1-1; 7 positions match TRBD1. DNA for the CDR3: TGTGCCAGCAGCATCGACAGGGAAAACACTGAAGCTTTCTTT. Translation: CASSIDRENTEAFF.